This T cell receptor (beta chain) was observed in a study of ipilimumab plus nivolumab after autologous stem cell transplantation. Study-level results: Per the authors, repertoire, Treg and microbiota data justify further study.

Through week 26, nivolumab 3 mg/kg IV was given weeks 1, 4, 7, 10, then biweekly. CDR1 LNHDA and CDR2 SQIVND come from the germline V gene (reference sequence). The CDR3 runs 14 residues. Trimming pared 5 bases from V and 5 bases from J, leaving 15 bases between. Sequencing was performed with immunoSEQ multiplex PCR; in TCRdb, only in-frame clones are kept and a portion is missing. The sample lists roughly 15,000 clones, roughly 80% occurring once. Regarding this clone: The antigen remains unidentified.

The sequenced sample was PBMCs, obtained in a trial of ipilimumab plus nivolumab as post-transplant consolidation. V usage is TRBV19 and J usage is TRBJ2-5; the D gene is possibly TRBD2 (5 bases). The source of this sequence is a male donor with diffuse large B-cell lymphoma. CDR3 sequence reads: CASSPLPRGETQYF. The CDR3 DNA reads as TGTGCCAGTAGTCCCCTACCCCGAGGGGAGACCCAGTACTTC.